The present entry profiles one TCR beta chain with its context. This sample was included in a study of molecular identifiers for immune sequencing clone quantification. The wider study: For replicates, RNA isolated from about 19,000 or 110,000 naive CD8 cells was divided into five portions, of which four were sequenced.

V was pared by 8 bases and J by 2 bases, with 8 bases of the junction left unmatched. Per germline, CDR1 MNHEY and CDR2 SMNVEV (reference sequence). The CDR3 totals 14 residues. TCRdb reprocessed the PCR reads with MiXCR, giving one entry per CDR3 protein. Among over 300,000 distinct CDR3 sequences listed, under 25% were seen once. Naive CD8 T cells underwent sorting with the CD8+CD4-CCR7+CD45RA+ definition. The material sequenced was naive CD8+ T cells from blood, with Jurkat cell RNA spiked in. Subset: FACS-sorted CD8+CD4-CCR7+CD45RA+ naive T cells. This TCR derives from a human donor in good health. Some libraries in this study had Jurkat cell RNA spiked in. This sequence joins TRBV27 and TRBJ1-2; 7 bases map to TRBD1. CDR3 sequence reads: CASGTQGINYGYTF. As DNA, the CDR3 is TGTGCCAGCGGAACACAGGGGATCAACTATGGCTACACCTTC.